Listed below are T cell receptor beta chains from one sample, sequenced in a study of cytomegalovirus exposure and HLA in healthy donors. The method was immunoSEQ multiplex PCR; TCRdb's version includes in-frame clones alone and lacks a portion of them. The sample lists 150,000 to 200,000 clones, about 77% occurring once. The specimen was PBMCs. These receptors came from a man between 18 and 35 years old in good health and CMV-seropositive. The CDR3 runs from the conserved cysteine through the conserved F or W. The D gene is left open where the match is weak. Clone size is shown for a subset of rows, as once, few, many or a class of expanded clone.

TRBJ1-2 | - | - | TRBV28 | CASSLGGTENGYTF | TGTGCCAGCAGTTTGGGAGGGACTGAAAATGGCTACACCTTC
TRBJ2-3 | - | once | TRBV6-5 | CASGRTGSPPDTQYF | TGTGCCAGCGGTCGAACCGGGTCCCCACCAGATACGCAGTATTTT
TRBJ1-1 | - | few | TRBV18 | CASSPSDVGVAFF | TGTGCCAGCTCACCAAGCGACGTTGGTGTGGCTTTCTTT
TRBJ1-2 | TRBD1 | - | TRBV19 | CASSISSDRALNYGYTF | TGTGCCAGTAGTATCAGTTCTGACAGGGCCCTAAACTATGGCTACACCTTC
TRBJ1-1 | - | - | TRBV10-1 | CASSRGGAYEAFF | TGCGCCAGCAGTCGAGGTGGGGCTTACGAAGCTTTCTTT
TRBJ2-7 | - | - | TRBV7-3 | CASSLGGGASYEQYF | TGTGCCAGCAGCTTAGGAGGGGGGGCGTCCTACGAGCAGTACTTC
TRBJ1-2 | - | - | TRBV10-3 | CAISDVGQGGYTF | TGTGCCATCAGTGATGTGGGGCAGGGAGGCTACACCTTC
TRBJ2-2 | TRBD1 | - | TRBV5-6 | CASSGRDRGHTGELFF | TGTGCCAGCAGCGGCCGGGACAGGGGGCACACCGGGGAGCTGTTTTTT
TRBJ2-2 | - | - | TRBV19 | CASSRGPTDRNTGELFF | TGTGCCAGTAGTAGGGGGCCTACCGACAGAAACACCGGGGAGCTGTTTTTT
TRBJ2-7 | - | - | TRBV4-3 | CASSQDSGTPYEQYF | TGCGCCAGCAGCCAAGATTCGGGGACACCCTACGAGCAGTACTTC
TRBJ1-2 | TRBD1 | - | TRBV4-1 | CASSQVGTARVGYTF | TGCGCCAGCAGCCAAGTAGGGACAGCGAGAGTAGGCTACACCTTC
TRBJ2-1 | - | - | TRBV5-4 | CASSLIPSSYNEQFF | TGTGCCAGCAGCCTAATACCGAGCTCCTACAATGAGCAGTTCTTC
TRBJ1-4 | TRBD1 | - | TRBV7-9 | CASSSQEDRAGEKLFF | TGTGCCAGCAGCTCGCAAGAGGACAGGGCGGGTGAAAAACTGTTTTTT
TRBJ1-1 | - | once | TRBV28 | CASGVEAFF | TGTGCCAGCGGAGTTGAAGCTTTCTTT
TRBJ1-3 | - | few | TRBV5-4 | CASSRSTGFSGNTIYF | TGTGCCAGCAGCCGCTCCACAGGGTTCTCTGGAAACACCATATATTTT
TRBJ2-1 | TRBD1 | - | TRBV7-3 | CASSSPTGGGINEQFF | TGTGCCAGCAGCTCGCCTACAGGGGGCGGTATCAATGAGCAGTTCTTC
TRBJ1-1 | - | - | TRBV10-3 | CAISTTSGAAFF | TGTGCCATCAGTACCACTTCAGGGGCGGCTTTCTTT